The rows below give T cell receptor beta chains drawn from one sample of a study of OX40 agonist ivuxolimab in advanced cancers. Sequencing was performed with immunoSEQ multiplex PCR; in TCRdb, only in-frame clones are kept and a portion is missing. The sample lists approximately 35,000 clones; 88% were seen once. This material consisted of CD4+ or CD8+ T cells sorted from blood, taken in a trial of the OX40 agonist ivuxolimab. The receptors were gathered from an adult with an advanced solid tumor such as melanoma, head and neck, liver or kidney cancer. The CDR3 runs from the conserved cysteine through the conserved F or W. The D gene is left open where the match is weak. Only part of the rows carry a size: once, few, many, or a class if the clone is expanded.

cdr3_nt	cdr3_aa	d_call	j_call	v_call	clone_size
TGCGCCAGCAGCTTGTTCGGGCAGGGACAACAGACCCAGTACTTC	CASSLFGQGQQTQYF	-	TRBJ2-5	TRBV5-1	few
TGTGCCAGCAGCCGAGGCAGCTCCTACGAGCAGTACTTC	CASSRGSSYEQYF	-	TRBJ2-7	TRBV7-9	-
TGTGCCAGCAGCTTAGGCCTCAGCGGGAACCACAATGAGCAGTTCTTC	CASSLGLSGNHNEQFF	TRBD2	TRBJ2-1	TRBV13	-
TGTGCCAGCAGTTTATTTTGGACAGACATTAACATTCAGTACTTC	CASSLFWTDINIQYF	-	TRBJ2-4	TRBV27	-
TGTGCCAGTACCCCACCCAGCGGGAGGGATGGCGCAGATACGCAGTATTTT	CASTPPSGRDGADTQYF	TRBD2	TRBJ2-3	TRBV19	-
TGTGCCAGCAGCGTAGCAAGGGGGCCAAGCTATGGCTACACCTTC	CASSVARGPSYGYTF	TRBD1	TRBJ1-2	TRBV9	-
TGTGCCAGCAGTGAAAGTCGGGACAGGGGCGAAGGCTACACCTTC	CASSESRDRGEGYTF	TRBD1	TRBJ1-2	TRBV2	-
TGTGCCAGCAGCTTGGGGCCCCTAGGAGACGGCGGGGAGCTGTTTTTT	CASSLGPLGDGGELFF	-	TRBJ2-2	TRBV5-5	-
TGTGCCAGCAGCTTGAGGGGGCCGAAAACCTCTGGCTACACCTTC	CASSLRGPKTSGYTF	TRBD1	TRBJ1-2	TRBV5-6	-
TGTGCCAGCAGTGAACGAGGGGTGGGTGGCTACACCTTC	CASSERGVGGYTF	-	TRBJ1-2	TRBV25-1	-
TGTGCCAGCAGCCAAGATTGGGGCCCGGGAGTACGGCAGTACTTC	CASSQDWGPGVRQYF	-	TRBJ2-7	TRBV14	-
TGTGCCAGCAGTTACTCGGCAAACTGGGGGCCCTACGAGCAGTACTTC	CASSYSANWGPYEQYF	-	TRBJ2-7	TRBV6-5	-
TGTGCCAGCTCTCGGACCCTGGGGGGAGGACATGAGCAGTTCTTC	CASSRTLGGGHEQFF	-	TRBJ2-1	TRBV18	-
TGCGCCAGCAGCCCGCAACAGGGTAGGACAGATACGCAGTATTTT	CASSPQQGRTDTQYF	-	TRBJ2-3	TRBV5-1	-
TGCAGCGTTGAAATTCAGCGTCTCAGCGAGCAGTACTTC	CSVEIQRLSEQYF	-	TRBJ2-7	TRBV29-1	-
TGTGCCAGCAGTTACGGGACGTACACCGGGGAGCTGTTTTTT	CASSYGTYTGELFF	-	TRBJ2-2	TRBV27	-
TGTGCCAGCGCGGGGGGCTGGGGCTATGGCTACACCTTC	CASAGGWGYGYTF	-	TRBJ1-2	TRBV2	-
TGTGCCAGCACTGACGGGACAGGGGGGAATGAAAAACTGTTTTTT	CASTDGTGGNEKLFF	TRBD1	TRBJ1-4	TRBV6-1	-
TGCAGCGTTGAAGATCGTCCGGTCCGCCTGAATGAGCAGTTCTTC	CSVEDRPVRLNEQFF	-	TRBJ2-1	TRBV29-1	-
TGTGCCAGTACCCAGAGGGGGGATGAGCAGTTCTTC	CASTQRGDEQFF	-	TRBJ2-1	TRBV19	once
TGTGCCAGCAGTTTTTCGTCGGGACAGACCTACAATGAGCAGTTCTTC	CASSFSSGQTYNEQFF	TRBD1	TRBJ2-1	TRBV28	-
TGTGCCAGCACCCGAGGACGGGCGGGGAGGAATGAGCAGTTCTTC	CASTRGRAGRNEQFF	-	TRBJ2-1	TRBV9	-
TGTGCCAGCAGTGACTCGACGACAGGGCTCCAAGAGACCCAGTACTTC	CASSDSTTGLQETQYF	TRBD1	TRBJ2-5	TRBV6-4	-
TGTGCCAGCAGCCAATGGATAGGGTTGAGTACCGGGGAGCTGTTTTTT	CASSQWIGLSTGELFF	-	TRBJ2-2	TRBV14	-
TGTGCCAGCTCACCATCAGCGGGAGGGCAAGGCGAGCAGTTCTTC	CASSPSAGGQGEQFF	TRBD2	TRBJ2-1	TRBV18	-
TGTGCCAGCAGTCCACAAATAGAGACCCAGTACTTC	CASSPQIETQYF	-	TRBJ2-5	TRBV2	-
TGCGCCAGCAGACGGTCAGTCGACCAAACCTACGAGCAGTACTTC	CASRRSVDQTYEQYF	-	TRBJ2-7	TRBV5-1	-
TGTGCCAGCAGTTTATCGGGGTGGGGGCCTAGCACTGAAGCTTTCTTT	CASSLSGWGPSTEAFF	-	TRBJ1-1	TRBV27	-
TGTGCCAGCAGCACTAGGGGGGAGAAGATCGACGAGCAGTACTTC	CASSTRGEKIDEQYF	-	TRBJ2-7	TRBV5-5	-
TGTGCCAGCAGCTTAGGAAGACAGGGGAGTGAGCAGTTCTTC	CASSLGRQGSEQFF	TRBD1	TRBJ2-1	TRBV5-6	-
TGCGCCAGCAGCTTAACAGAGAACACTGAAGCTTTCTTT	CASSLTENTEAFF	-	TRBJ1-1	TRBV10-1	-
TGTGCCAGCAGTGATCGTACCGGGGGGCAGCCCCAGCATTTT	CASSDRTGGQPQHF	-	TRBJ1-5	TRBV6-1	-
TGTGCCAGCAGCTCATATGACAGGGCGGATTTTAATGAGCAGTTCTTC	CASSSYDRADFNEQFF	TRBD1	TRBJ2-1	TRBV11-1	-
TGTGCCAGCAGCCTCCCCGGGGGACCCCTCCACTTT	CASSLPGGPLHF	-	TRBJ1-6	TRBV11-1	-
TGCGCCAGCAGCCAAGAAAGGCTAAATTCACCCCTCCACTTT	CASSQERLNSPLHF	-	TRBJ1-6	TRBV4-1	-
TGCGCCAGCACTCGACTAGCGGGTTACAATGAGCAGTTCTTC	CASTRLAGYNEQFF	TRBD2	TRBJ2-1	TRBV4-1	-
TGTGCCAGCAGCGCCAGCCCGGGCGCGCGATCCTACAATGAGCAGTTCTTC	CASSASPGARSYNEQFF	-	TRBJ2-1	TRBV11-3	once
TGTGCCAGCAGTTTAGCGGCAGGCAGCAATCAGCCCCAGCATTTT	CASSLAAGSNQPQHF	-	TRBJ1-5	TRBV28	-